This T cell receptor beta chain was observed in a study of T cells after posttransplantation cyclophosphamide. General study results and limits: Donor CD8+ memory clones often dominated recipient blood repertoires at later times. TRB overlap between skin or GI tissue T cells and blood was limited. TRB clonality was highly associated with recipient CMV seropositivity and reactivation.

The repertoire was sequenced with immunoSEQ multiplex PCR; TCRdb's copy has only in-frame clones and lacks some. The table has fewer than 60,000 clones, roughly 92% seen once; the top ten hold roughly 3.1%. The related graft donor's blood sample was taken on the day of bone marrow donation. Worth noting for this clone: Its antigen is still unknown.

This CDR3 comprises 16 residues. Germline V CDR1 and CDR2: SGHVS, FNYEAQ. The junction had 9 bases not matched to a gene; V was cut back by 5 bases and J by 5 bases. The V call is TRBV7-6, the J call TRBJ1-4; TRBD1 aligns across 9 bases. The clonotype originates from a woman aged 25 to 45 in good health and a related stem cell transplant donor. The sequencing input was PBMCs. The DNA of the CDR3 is TGTGCCAGCAGCCCTGAGCCCGGACAGGGGAATGAAAAACTGTTTTTT. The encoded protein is CASSPEPGQGNEKLFF. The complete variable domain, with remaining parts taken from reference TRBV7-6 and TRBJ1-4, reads GAGVSQSPRYKVTKRGQDVALRCDPISGHVSLYWYRQALGQGPEFLTYFNYEAQQDKSGLPNDRFSAERPEGSISTLTIQRTEQRDSAMYRCASSPEPGQGNEKLFFGSGTQLSVL.